What follows is one T cell receptor (beta chain) and its context. Its antigen is undetermined. The CDR3 contains 13 residues. Germline lookup yields CDR1 MDHEN and CDR2 SYDVKM. The ends lost 11 bases at V and 4 bases at J; junction bases unmatched: 6. Sequencing used immunoSEQ v3. Data came from immunoSEQ multiplex PCR; TCRdb stores just in-frame clones and leaves some out. The table lists 95,000 or so clones, about 71% of them singletons. The entry originates in a study of TIL therapy for anti-PD-1-resistant metastatic lung cancer. Study overall: Most patients had lung adenocarcinoma; four tumors were EGFR-mutant, two ALK-rearranged; half smoked currently or formerly. Study conclusions and caveats: Many TIL product clones were absent from baseline tumor, suggesting clonal contraction.

Time point in this sample: pre-treatment sample, taken before nivolumab and TIL therapy. The tumor samples were excised metastases, mostly pleural nodules or supraclavicular lymph nodes. Patients were adults with stage 4 NSCLC. Specimen: tumor tissue, collected at baseline. V is TRBV28 and J is TRBJ1-2; 11 nucleotides align to TRBD1. This TCR derives from a person aged 25 to 85 with non-small cell lung cancer. Written as DNA, the CDR3 is TGTGCCGGACAGGGGGCTGGGATCTATGGCTACACCTTC. Protein sequence: CAGQGAGIYGYTF.